The sequence of this T cell receptor beta chain was determined in a study of shared clonotypes between healthy human individuals. Donors were healthy HIV-negative adults without recent acute infections or vaccinations. Study outcomes and limitations: Estimated richness was generally greater in naive than memory subsets. A reduction in generation probabilities was seen for non-shared clonotypes relative to those shared by all four donors. A handful of donors had around 5.5% of their naive CD4 clonotypes in common.

The germline V gene has CDR1 GTSNPN and CDR2 SVGIG (reference sequence). The junction had 6 bases not matched to a gene; V was cut back by 8 bases and J by 6 bases. This CDR3 region has 12 residues. Notes on this clone: The target antigen is unknown.

Libraries were prepared by immunoSEQ multiplex PCR; TCRdb keeps only in-frame clonotypes and omits some of them. This sample has more than 2,000,000 clones; approximately 94% occur once, and the top ten carry roughly 0.15%. This receptor was taken from a man aged 18 to 29 in good health. This sequence joins TRBV30 and TRBJ2-2, with 7 positions matching TRBD1. Sequenced: naive CD4+ T cells sorted from blood. The subset denotes: CD45RA+ positively selected. The CDR3 loop is CAGAQGAGELFF. The CDR3 nucleotides are TGTGCCGGGGCCCAGGGGGCCGGGGAGCTGTTTTTT.